This record covers a single TCR beta chain. The CDR3 is made up of 16 amino acids. V was clipped by 1 base and J by 5 bases; unmatched bases: 5. Germline CDR1 SGHTA, CDR2 FQGNSA. Assay used: immunoSEQ multiplex PCR; TCRdb lists only in-frame clones, some missing. In the table there are approximately 2.5 million clones, 85% to 95% of which are singletons. The data derive from a study of shared clonotypes between healthy human individuals. Material for sequencing was naive CD4+ T cells sorted from blood. Noted subset: CD45RA+ positively selected. The chain uses TRBV7-2 and TRBJ2-2, with 9 bases lining up with TRBD2. The TCR was taken from a man younger than 35 in good health. The CDR3: CASSLVAGEGTGELFF. The DNA of the CDR3 is TGTGCCAGCAGCTTAGTAGCGGGAGAGGGTACCGGGGAGCTGTTTTTT.